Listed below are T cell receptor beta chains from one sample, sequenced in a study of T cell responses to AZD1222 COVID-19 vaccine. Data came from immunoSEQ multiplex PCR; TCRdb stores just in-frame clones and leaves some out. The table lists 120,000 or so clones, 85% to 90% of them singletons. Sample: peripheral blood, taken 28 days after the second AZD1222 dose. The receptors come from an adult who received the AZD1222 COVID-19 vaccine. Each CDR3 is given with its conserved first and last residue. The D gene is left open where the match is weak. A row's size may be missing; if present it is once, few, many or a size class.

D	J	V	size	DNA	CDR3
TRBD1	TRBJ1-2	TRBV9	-	TGTGCCAGCAGCGGCGGACAGGGGGTCGGGTATGGCTACACCTTC	CASSGGQGVGYGYTF
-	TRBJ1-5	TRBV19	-	TGTGCCAGTAGTATAGATCTGGGCAGGTCCCCGGTCGGGAGCAATCAGCCCCAGCATTTT	CASSIDLGRSPVGSNQPQHF
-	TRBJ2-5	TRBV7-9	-	TGTGCCAGCAGCTTAGCCGGGGAGACCCAGTACTTC	CASSLAGETQYF
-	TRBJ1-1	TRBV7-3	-	TGTGCCAGCAGCTTAATCGAGGGTGTAAGCGGAGCTTTCTTT	CASSLIEGVSGAFF
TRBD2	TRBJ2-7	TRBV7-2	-	TGTGCCAGCAGCTTAGCGCGGGGTAGCGGGGGCTACGAGCAGTACTTC	CASSLARGSGGYEQYF
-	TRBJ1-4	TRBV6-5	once	TGTGCCAGCAGTTACCGTGGGGGCGATCATGAAAAACTGTTTTTT	CASSYRGGDHEKLFF
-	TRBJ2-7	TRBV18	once	TGTGCCAGCTCACCAACATCCTACGAGCAGTACTTC	CASSPTSYEQYF
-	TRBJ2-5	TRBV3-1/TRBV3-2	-	TGTGCCAGCAGCCTCTTGACTACCGAAGGGGAGACCCAGTACTTC	CASSLLTTEGETQYF
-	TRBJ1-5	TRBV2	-	TGTGCCAGCAGTGAAGAAGTCTCTGTAGGTCAGCCCCAGCATTTT	CASSEEVSVGQPQHF
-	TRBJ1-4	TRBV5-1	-	TGCGCCAGCAGCTTGCAGGGTCACGGGCTGTTTTTT	CASSLQGHGLFF
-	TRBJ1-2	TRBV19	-	TGTGCCAGTACCCCCATGATGGGAGATAGGGACTATGGCTACACCTTC	CASTPMMGDRDYGYTF
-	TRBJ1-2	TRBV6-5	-	TGTGCCAGCAGTTACCCCCTGCAGGGGACTTCCTCGGGCTACACCTTC	CASSYPLQGTSSGYTF
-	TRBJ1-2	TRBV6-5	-	TGTGCCAGCAGTAGGGGTGGAGGAGGCTACACCTTC	CASSRGGGGYTF
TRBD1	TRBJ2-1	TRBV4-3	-	TGCGCCAGCAGCCAACCCCTAGGCGGGACAGGCCGCAATGAGCAGTTCTTC	CASSQPLGGTGRNEQFF
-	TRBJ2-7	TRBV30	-	TGTGCCTGGAGACCTTGGGGGAACGAGCAGTACTTC	CAWRPWGNEQYF
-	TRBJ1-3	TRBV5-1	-	TGCGCCAGCAGGCTTGTTCCAGTGACTGGAAACACCATATATTTT	CASRLVPVTGNTIYF
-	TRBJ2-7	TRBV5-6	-	TGTGCCAGCAGCGTGGGGACCGCCTACGAGCAGTACTTC	CASSVGTAYEQYF
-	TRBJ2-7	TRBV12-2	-	TGTGCAAGTCGCCCCCGTTTCTACGAGCAGTACTTC	CASRPRFYEQYF
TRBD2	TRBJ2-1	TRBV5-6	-	TGTGCCAGCAGCCTAACAACCGGGACTAGCGGCATAGATGAGCAGTTCTTC	CASSLTTGTSGIDEQFF
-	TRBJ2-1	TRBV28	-	TGTGCCAGCAGCTTTCCGACTAGAGCCTACAATGAGCAGTTCTTC	CASSFPTRAYNEQFF
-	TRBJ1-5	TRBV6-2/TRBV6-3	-	TGTGCCAGCAGTTACTCTTTCGGGGGGAGTGAGCCCCAGCATTTT	CASSYSFGGSEPQHF
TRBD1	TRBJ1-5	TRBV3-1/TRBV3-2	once	TGTGCCAGCAGCCAGGGGGGACAGGGGTTAGGTCAGCCCCAGCATTTT	CASSQGGQGLGQPQHF
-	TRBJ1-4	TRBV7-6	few	TGTGCCAGCAGCTCTGAGGATGAAACTAATGAAAAACTGTTTTTT	CASSSEDETNEKLFF
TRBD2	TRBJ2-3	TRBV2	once	TGTGCCAGCAGCGTTACTGCTAGCGGGGGGACAGATACGCAGTATTTT	CASSVTASGGTDTQYF
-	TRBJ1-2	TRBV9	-	TGTGCCAGCAGCGTACCCCCTCAGGCTCCCAATGCCTTC	CASSVPPQAPNAF
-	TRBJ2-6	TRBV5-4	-	TGTGCCAGCAGCTTGGATTGGGGGGCCAACGTCCTGACTTTC	CASSLDWGANVLTF
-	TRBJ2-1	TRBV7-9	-	TGTGCCAGCAGCTTAGGTTGGGGGCTTTTTGGGAATGAGCAGTTCTTC	CASSLGWGLFGNEQFF
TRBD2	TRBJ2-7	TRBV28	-	TGTGCCACCCAAGTCTGGCGGGGGGCCTCCTACGAGCAGTACTTC	CATQVWRGASYEQYF
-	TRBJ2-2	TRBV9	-	TGTGCCAGTCTCTCGGGGACAAACACCGGGGAGCTGTTTTTT	CASLSGTNTGELFF
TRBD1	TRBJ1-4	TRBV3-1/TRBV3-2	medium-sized	TGTGCCAGCAGCCAAGAATGGGACAGGGCTATAACTAATGAAAAACTGTTTTTT	CASSQEWDRAITNEKLFF
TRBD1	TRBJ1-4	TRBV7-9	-	TGTGCCAGCAGCTCCGGGACAGCCGGCGAAAAACTGTTTTTT	CASSSGTAGEKLFF
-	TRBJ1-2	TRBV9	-	TGTGCCAGCAGCGCCTCTCACAGGGTCGACTATGGCTACACCTTC	CASSASHRVDYGYTF
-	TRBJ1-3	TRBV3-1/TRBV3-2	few	TGTGCCAGCAGCCAAGTGGGGGGTAACACCATATATTTT	CASSQVGGNTIYF
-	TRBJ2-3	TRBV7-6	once	TGTGCCAGCAGCTTAGCTGGGGCAAGCACAGATACGCAGTATTTT	CASSLAGASTDTQYF
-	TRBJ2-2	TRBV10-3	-	TGTGCCATCAGTGGCCTCACCGGGGAGCTGTTTTTT	CAISGLTGELFF
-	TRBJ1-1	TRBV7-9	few	TGTGCCAGCAGCTTAGTGTTGGGCAGGGGTGATGAAGCTTTCTTT	CASSLVLGRGDEAFF
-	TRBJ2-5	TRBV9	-	TGTGCCAGCAGCTCCCACAATGCAGCGCCTCAAGAGACCCAGTACTTC	CASSSHNAAPQETQYF
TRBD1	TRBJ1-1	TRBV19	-	TGTGCCAGTAGCCTACCGGGACAGGGGAACACTGAAGCTTTCTTT	CASSLPGQGNTEAFF
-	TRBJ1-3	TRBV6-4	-	TGTGCCAGCAGTGACTGGGACCCGGACGGTATATATTTT	CASSDWDPDGIYF
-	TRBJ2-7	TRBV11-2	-	TGTGCCAGCAGCTTAGAGGGGGGAGTCGCCTCCTACGAGCAGTACTTC	CASSLEGGVASYEQYF
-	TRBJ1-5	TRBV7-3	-	TGTGCCAGCAGCTTAAAGGGCAATCAGCCCCAGCATTTT	CASSLKGNQPQHF
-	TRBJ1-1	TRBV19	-	TGTGCCAGTAGTATATCGTTGGCAGCGGTCATGAACACTGAAGCTTTCTTT	CASSISLAAVMNTEAFF
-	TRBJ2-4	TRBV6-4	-	TGTGCCAGCAGTGAAGGGGGGGGCGCGGACATTCAGTACTTC	CASSEGGGADIQYF
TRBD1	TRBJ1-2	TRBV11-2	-	TGTGCCAGCAGCTTGGGGACAGGGGGTCTGGCTAACTATGGCTACACCTTC	CASSLGTGGLANYGYTF
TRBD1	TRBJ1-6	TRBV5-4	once	TGTGCCAGCAGGCCGGGACAGGCAGGGGTAGGAGGATCACCCCTCCACTTT	CASRPGQAGVGGSPLHF
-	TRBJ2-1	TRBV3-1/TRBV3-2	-	TGTGCCAGCAGCCAAGATAATGCCCAGCGGAGAGAGCAGTTCTTC	CASSQDNAQRREQFF
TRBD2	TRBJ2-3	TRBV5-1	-	TGCGCCAGCAGAATCCTAGCGGGAGACACAGATACGCAGTATTTT	CASRILAGDTDTQYF
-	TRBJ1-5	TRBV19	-	TGTGCCAGTAGTGGACCGAACAATCAGCCCCAGCATTTT	CASSGPNNQPQHF
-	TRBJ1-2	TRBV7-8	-	TGTGCCAGCAGCTACCACGGTGACGGAGGAATACAGACTAACTATGGCTACACCTTC	CASSYHGDGGIQTNYGYTF
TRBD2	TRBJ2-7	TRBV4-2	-	TGTGCCAGCAGCCGACCAAGGGCTAGCGGGACCTACGAGCAGTACTTC	CASSRPRASGTYEQYF
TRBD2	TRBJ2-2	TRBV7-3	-	TGTGCCAGCAGCTTAAGGGGACTAGCGGGAGTTGGGGCGAACACCGGGGAGCTGTTTTTT	CASSLRGLAGVGANTGELFF
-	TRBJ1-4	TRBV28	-	TGTGCCAGCAGTAGGACAGATAATGAAAAACTGTTTTTT	CASSRTDNEKLFF
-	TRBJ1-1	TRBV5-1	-	TGCGCCAGCAGCTTGGTTGGGAAAGACACTGAAGCTTTCTTT	CASSLVGKDTEAFF
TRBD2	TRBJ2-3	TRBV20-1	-	TGCAGTGCTAGTGGGGCGGGGGGACGAGATACGCAGTATTTT	CSASGAGGRDTQYF
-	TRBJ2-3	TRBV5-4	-	TGTGCCAGCAGCCCTGACAGGGATCGGGGGACAGATACGCAGTATTTT	CASSPDRDRGTDTQYF
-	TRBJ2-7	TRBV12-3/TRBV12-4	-	TGTGCCAGCAGTTTAACCCACGAGCAGTACTTC	CASSLTHEQYF